This is a list of T cell receptor beta chains from one sample in a study of cytotoxic CD8 clonotypes in ibrutinib-treated CLL. Using immunoSEQ multiplex PCR, the repertoire was profiled, and TCRdb retains in-frame clones only, with some absent. The sample yields hundreds of thousands of clones, about three quarters seen once. This sample comprised PBMCs, obtained after 24 months of ibrutinib treatment. All receptors derive from a human donor with chronic lymphocytic leukemia. Each CDR3 is given with its conserved first and last residue. D genes are given only for firm matches. Only part of the rows carry a size: once, few, many, or a class if the clone is expanded.

TRBJ2-2 | NA | once | TRBV13 | TGTGCCAGCAGCTCCATAACTAGTTCCGGGGAGCTGTTTTTT | CASSSITSSGELFF
TRBJ2-1 | NA | few | TRBV7-2 | TGTGCCAGCAGCTCGGGGGGCTCGCGGAATGAGCAGTTCTTC | CASSSGGSRNEQFF
TRBJ2-7 | NA | NA | TRBV11-3 | TGTGCCAGCAGCTCCACTCAGGGTACCGAGCAGTACTTC | CASSSTQGTEQYF
TRBJ2-7 | NA | NA | TRBV10-1 | TGCGCCAGCAGCGCCTTAGTGGGGGAGCAGTACTTC | CASSALVGEQYF
TRBJ2-1 | TRBD2 | once | TRBV6-6 | TGTGCCAGCACCAAAGCGGGAGACTACAATGAGCAGTTCTTC | CASTKAGDYNEQFF
TRBJ2-7 | TRBD1 | NA | TRBV4-1 | TGCGCCAGCAGCCTGGACAGGAGCGAGCAGTACTTC | CASSLDRSEQYF
TRBJ1-1 | NA | NA | TRBV14 | TGTGCCAGCAGCCAAGATCTTTTTAACACTGAAGCTTTCTTT | CASSQDLFNTEAFF
TRBJ2-7 | TRBD1 | NA | TRBV6-1 | TGTGCCAGCAGCGGGACAGGGGTCGAGCAGTACTTC | CASSGTGVEQYF
TRBJ2-2 | TRBD1 | NA | TRBV28 | TGTGCCAGCACCCGACCGGGACAGGGGCCTAACACCGGGGAGCTGTTTTTT | CASTRPGQGPNTGELFF
TRBJ2-5 | NA | few | TRBV6-5 | TGTGCCAGCAGTTACAGGGGGGTGGAGACCCAGTACTTC | CASSYRGVETQYF
TRBJ2-7 | NA | few | TRBV9 | TGTGCCAGCAGCCCAGGGGGGGCATACGAGCAGTACTTC | CASSPGGAYEQYF
TRBJ2-3 | TRBD2 | NA | TRBV27 | TGTGCCAGCAGTTCTCAGCGGGACACAGATACGCAGTATTTT | CASSSQRDTDTQYF
TRBJ1-4 | TRBD1 | once | TRBV6-7 | TGTGCCAGAACAGGGGTAAATGAAAAACTGTTTTTT | CARTGVNEKLFF
TRBJ1-1 | NA | NA | TRBV6-5 | TGTGCCAGCAGTTGGTTAGCAGGCAGGATGAACACTGAAGCTTTCTTT | CASSWLAGRMNTEAFF
TRBJ1-1 | NA | many | TRBV29-1 | TGCAGCGCCCGTTGGGCTGGCACTGAAGCTTTCTTT | CSARWAGTEAFF
TRBJ2-6 | NA | NA | TRBV7-9 | TGTGCCAGCAGCTTTGGGAGAGACTCTGGGGCCAACGTCCTGACTTTC | CASSFGRDSGANVLTF
TRBJ1-5 | TRBD1 | NA | TRBV6-1 | TGTGCCAGCATTAAGACAGGGGGGAGTGCTCAGCCCCAGCATTTT | CASIKTGGSAQPQHF
TRBJ1-2 | NA | NA | TRBV20-1 | TGCAGTGCTAGCGGAGGGCCCCTCTACACCTTC | CSASGGPLYTF
TRBJ2-1 | TRBD2 | NA | TRBV5-1 | TGCGCCAGCAGCCCACGGGTAGCGGGATTCAATGAGCAGTTCTTC | CASSPRVAGFNEQFF
TRBJ2-7 | NA | NA | TRBV5-1 | TGCGCCAGCAGCACAGGACCTGGCTCCTACGAGCAGTACTTC | CASSTGPGSYEQYF
TRBJ2-5 | NA | NA | TRBV10-3 | TGTGCCATCGGGGAGGTTTCGGCGGGACAAGAGACCCAGTACTTC | CAIGEVSAGQETQYF
TRBJ1-6 | NA | NA | TRBV28 | TGTGCCAGCAGTTACCCCGGCGCGTCGTTTCACTTT | CASSYPGASFHF
TRBJ1-1 | TRBD1 | NA | TRBV7-2 | TGTGCCAGCAGCTCCCGCCGAGAAGCAGGGGGGGGCCGCGCTGAAGCTTTCTTT | CASSSRREAGGGRAEAFF
TRBJ2-6 | NA | NA | TRBV7-3 | TGTGCCAGCAGTATATCTGGGGCCAACGTCCTGACTTTC | CASSISGANVLTF
TRBJ1-3 | NA | NA | TRBV6-1 | TGTGCCAGCAGTACAGGGTTACCTGGAAACACCATATATTTT | CASSTGLPGNTIYF
TRBJ2-3 | TRBD2 | NA | TRBV11-3 | TGTGCCAGCAGCTTTGGCCTAGCGGTCACAGATACGCAGTATTTT | CASSFGLAVTDTQYF
TRBJ1-5 | NA | NA | TRBV4-3 | TGCGCCAGCAGCCAATTCGGGGGGGCCGAGGAACCCCAGCATTTT | CASSQFGGAEEPQHF
TRBJ1-1 | NA | NA | TRBV2 | TGTGCCGACCGGGCCTCCACTGAAGCTTTCTTT | CADRASTEAFF
TRBJ2-3 | NA | NA | TRBV11-3 | TGTGCCAGCAGCTTAGACGGACAGACTAGCACAGATACGCAGTATTTT | CASSLDGQTSTDTQYF
TRBJ1-5 | TRBD1 | NA | TRBV5-1 | TGCGCCAGCAGCTTGGCGAGGGACAGGGGGACGCTACGGCCCCAGCATTTT | CASSLARDRGTLRPQHF
TRBJ2-1 | NA | NA | TRBV7-2 | TGTGCCAGCAGCTTGGGGCTATACAATGAGCAGTTCTTC | CASSLGLYNEQFF